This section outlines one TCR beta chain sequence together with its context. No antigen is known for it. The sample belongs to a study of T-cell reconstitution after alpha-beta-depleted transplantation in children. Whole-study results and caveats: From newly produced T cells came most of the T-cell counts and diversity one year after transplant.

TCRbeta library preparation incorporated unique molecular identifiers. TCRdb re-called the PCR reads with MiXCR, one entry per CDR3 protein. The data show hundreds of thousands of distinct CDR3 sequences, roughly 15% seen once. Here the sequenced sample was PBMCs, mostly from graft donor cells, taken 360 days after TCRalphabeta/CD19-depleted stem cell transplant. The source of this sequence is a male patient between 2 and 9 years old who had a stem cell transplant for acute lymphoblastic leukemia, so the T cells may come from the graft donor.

This CDR3 is CASSLNWEGREYF. CDR3 DNA: TGTGCCAGCAGCTTAAATTGGGAGGGCCGGGAGTATTTT. This rearrangement joins TRBV7-2 to TRBJ2-3; 7 nucleotides align to TRBD2. J was trimmed by 13 bases and V by 2 bases; bases with no gene match: 9. The germline gives CDR1 SGHTA, CDR2 FQGNSA. This CDR3 comprises 13 residues.